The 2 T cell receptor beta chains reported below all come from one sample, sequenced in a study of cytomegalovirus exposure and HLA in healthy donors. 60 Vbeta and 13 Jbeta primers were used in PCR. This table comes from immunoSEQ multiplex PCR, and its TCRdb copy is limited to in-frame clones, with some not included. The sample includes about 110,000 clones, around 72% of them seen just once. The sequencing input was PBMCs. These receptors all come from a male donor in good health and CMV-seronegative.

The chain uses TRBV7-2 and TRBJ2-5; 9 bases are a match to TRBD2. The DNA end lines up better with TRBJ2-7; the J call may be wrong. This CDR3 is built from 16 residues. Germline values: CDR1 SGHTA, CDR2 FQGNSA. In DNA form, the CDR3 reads TGTGCCAGCAGCTCTATAGCGGGAGTTTCGAACTACGAGCAGTACTTC. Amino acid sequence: CASSSIAGVSNYEQYF.

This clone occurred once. CDR3 in DNA: TGTGCCAGCAGTGAGGATAGACTATATGGCTACACCTTC. Protein product: CASSEDRLYGYTF. The chain links TRBV2 to TRBJ1-2; D gene unclear. Per germline, CDR1 SNHLY and CDR2 FYNNEI. V was cut by 3 bases and J by 5 bases, with 10 bases left in between. The CDR3 consists of 13 residues.